Sequencing of this T cell receptor (beta chain) was carried out in a study of T cells in Graves' hyperthyroidism and ophthalmopathy. Study summary: Peripheral blood was taken when the disease was first diagnosed, before any treatment began. General study results and limits: Also found in blood were most expanded thyroid clonotypes above 0.001. A 13 V-J signature model discriminated ophthalmopathy versus stable hyperthyroidism.

RNA transcripts provided the source from which TCR beta CDR3 regions were amplified. An initial round of RT-PCR targeting the TCR CDR3 relied on the HTBI primer set. TCRdb re-called the multiplex PCR reads with MiXCR, one entry per CDR3 protein. The sample lists approximately 640,000 distinct CDR3 sequences, roughly a sixth seen once, with roughly a sixth in the top ten. The junction had 6 bases not matched to a gene; V was cut back by 8 bases and J by 2 bases. The CDR3 has 15 residues. Looked up from germline, CDR1 is SGHTA and CDR2 is FQGNSA. This clonotype has at least ten counts. Antigen specificity is unknown. Stable disease denoted Graves' hyperthyroidism without ophthalmopathy progression within 18 months.

This TCR was recovered from a man aged 50-59 years with Graves' hyperthyroidism. The material sequenced was blood. The chain employs TRBV7-2 and TRBJ2-3, with 11 nucleotides matching TRBD2. CDR3 sequence reads: CASALTSGITDTQYF. DNA of the CDR3: TGTGCCAGCGCGCTGACTAGCGGGATCACAGATACGCAGTATTTT.